This TCR beta chain derives from a study of spatial heterogeneity in lung cancer. Every molecule of TCR cDNA had its own unique molecular identifier. Each CDR3 protein is one row after TCRdb ran MiXCR on the 5' RACE reads. Found here are over 9,500 distinct CDR3 sequences, about 17% of them singletons; the top ten hold under 55%. This clonotype turned up a few times. As yet, its antigen is unknown. CDR1 and CDR2 (germline): LGHNA, YNFKEQ. CDR3 length: 14 amino acids. Losses at the gene ends were 3 bases for V and 7 bases for J; bases not matched to a gene: 7. Time point specified: sample taken at primary tumor resection. Unsorted samples of tumor, nontumor lung or frozen PBMC had their whole RNA sequenced. Findings and limits, study-wide: Ubiquitous, expanded tumor-derived TCRs were more frequently observed in blood at resection than at follow-up.

The chain combines TRBV4-2 with TRBJ1-2, with 8 positions matching TRBD1. The clonotype originates from a male donor with early-stage non-small cell lung cancer. The sample here was PBMCs, taken at surgery. The CDR3 reads CASSQPGQGPGYTF. As DNA, the CDR3 is TGTGCCAGCAGCCAGCCTGGACAGGGACCTGGCTACACCTTC.